Below are 29 T cell receptor beta chains sequenced from a single sample in a study of T cells after yellow fever vaccination. TCRdb passed the 5' RACE reads through MiXCR, listing each CDR3 protein once. The sample carries hundreds of thousands of distinct CDR3 sequences, approximately 3.9% recorded once. The material sequenced was PBMCs, taken on the day of the yellow fever booster vaccination. The receptors here all came from a man younger than 35 who received the YFV17D yellow fever vaccine.

The rearrangement uses TRBV4-2 and TRBJ1-5; D gene uncertain. CDR3 size: 15 residues. Germline lookup yields CDR1 LGHNA and CDR2 YNFKEQ. V was shortened by 0 bases and J by 3 bases, with 9 bases between the two germline ends. The CDR3 DNA reads as TGTGCCAGCAGCCAAGAGTTCCGGACCAATCAGCCCCAGCATTTT. The encoded protein is CASSQEFRTNQPQHF.

The table lists this clonotype with a few counts. The rearrangement links TRBV2 to TRBJ1-2; D gene unclear. The V gene's germline CDR1 is SNHLY and CDR2 FYNNEI. V was cut by 0 bases and J by 3 bases, with 5 bases left in between. This CDR3 has 13 amino acids. CDR3 nucleotides: TGTGCCAGCAGTGAAGCAAGGCACTATGGCTACACCTTC. This translates into CASSEARHYGYTF.

This clonotype was observed many times. The gene calls are TRBV9 and TRBJ2-1; D might be TRBD1 (6 bases). Trimming removed 1 base at V and 7 bases at J, with 9 bases between. Germline CDR1 reads SGDLS; CDR2 reads YYNGEE. CDR3 length: 13 residues. CDR3: CASSVNTGNEQFF. The CDR3 DNA reads TGTGCCAGCAGCGTAAACACAGGGAATGAGCAGTTCTTC.

In its sample, this clonotype was seen many times. The V gene is TRBV24-1, the J gene TRBJ2-5; a weak D match, TRBD1 (6 bases). The V gene's germline CDR1 is KGHDR and CDR2 SFDVKD. V dropped 2 bases and J dropped 4 bases, with 13 bases sitting between them. CDR3 length equals 15 residues. CDR3 DNA sequence: TGTGCCACCAGTGATTCGGTGGGGGCGGGAGAGACCCAGTACTTC. Translating it yields CATSDSVGAGETQYF.

This clonotype was detected many times. CDR3 nucleotide sequence: TGTGCCAGCAGCGTCGATGTGAAACAGACCCCCGAGTTCTTC. It is translated as CASSVDVKQTPEFF. This chain links TRBV9 with TRBJ2-1; D gene ambiguous. The germline V gene encodes CDR1 SGDLS and CDR2 YYNGEE. Trimming shortened V by 2 bases and J by 14 bases, and 20 bases separated the two germline ends. The length of the CDR3 is 14 residues.

There are a few counts of this clonotype. This chain uses TRBV4-3 with TRBJ1-1, with D perhaps TRBD1 (5 bases). In germline, CDR1 is LGHNA, CDR2 YSLEER. The V gene lost 4 bases and the J gene lost 1 base, with 22 bases spanning the gap. This CDR3 is built from 18 residues. The CDR3 DNA is TGCGCCAGCAGCCGCCCGGGGGAGCGCAGAGGACCGAACACTGAAGCTTTCTTT. This sequence encodes CASSRPGERRGPNTEAFF.

This clonotype was recorded many times. The chain joins TRBV6-5 to TRBJ2-5, with D possibly being TRBD2 (5 bases). Trimming took 2 bases from V and 4 from J, leaving 8 bases between them. This CDR3 is 13 amino acids long. CDR1 MNHEY and CDR2 SVGAGI come from the germline V gene. CDR3 nucleotide sequence: TGTGCCAGCAGTTACAACCTAGCAGAGACCCAGTACTTC. Translating gives CASSYNLAETQYF.

Only a few counts were recorded for this clonotype. The chain carries TRBV6-6 and TRBJ1-2, with D possibly TRBD1 on 5 matching bases. There are 16 residues in the CDR3. Germline lookup yields CDR1 MNHNY and CDR2 SVGAGI (reference sequence). The V gene lost 9 bases and the J gene lost 3 bases, with 23 bases spanning the gap. The CDR3 region is CASSRGEGFDDYGYTF. CDR3 sequence (DNA): TGTGCCAGTTCGCGGGGGGAGGGGTTCGACGACTATGGCTACACCTTC.

This clonotype showed up many times. The chain is built from TRBV7-8 and TRBJ2-1; TRBD1 agrees at 8 bases. The CDR3 is 15 residues long. Germline lookup yields CDR1 SGHVS and CDR2 FQNEAQ. V dropped 2 bases and J dropped 6; count of bases not matched to a gene: 6. In DNA, the CDR3 is TGTGCCAGCAGCTTAAACAGGGGGACGGGCAATGAGCAGTTCTTC. Protein sequence: CASSLNRGTGNEQFF.

The table lists this clonotype with many counts. The junction does not match germline at one end; this may be a read error. The chain uses TRBV12-3 or TRBV12-4 and TRBJ2-1, with 7 bases aligning to TRBD2. The CDR3 extends over 14 amino acids. The CDR3 bases are TGTGCCAGCAGTCTAGCGGCTACCTACAATGAGCAGTTCTTC. This gives the protein CASSLAATYNEQFF.

This chain links TRBV6-5 with TRBJ1-1; D call uncertain. CDR1 MNHEY and CDR2 SVGAGI come from the germline V gene. Trimming took off 0 bases at V and 7 bases at J, with 9 bases between the two ends. The CDR3 spans 13 residues. Here the CDR3 DNA reads TGTGCCAGCAGTTACTCTGGCCAGGTTGAAGCTTTCTTT. Its translation: CASSYSGQVEAFF.

This clonotype turned up a few times. The chain uses TRBV27 and TRBJ2-1; TRBD2 matches at 15 bases. CDR3 length equals 15 residues. J gave up 15 bases and V 0 bases, and 6 bases lay outside the gene matches. Germline lookup yields CDR1 MNHEY and CDR2 SMNVEV (reference sequence). The CDR3 here is CASSLSWTSGGARFF. CDR3 in DNA: TGTGCCAGCAGTTTATCGTGGACTAGCGGGGGGGCACGGTTCTTC.

This clonotype was seen once. A much larger clone lies a single base off, so this may be a read error. The chain uses TRBV7-2 and TRBJ2-7, with D tentatively TRBD2 (6 bases). Looked up from germline, CDR1 is SGHTA and CDR2 is FQGNSA. The CDR3 has 13 residues. The ends were cut back, 5 bases at V and 4 bases at J, with 12 bases in the middle. The CDR3 is CASSAREEYEQYF. The DNA of the CDR3 is TGTGCCAGCAGCGCCAGGGAGGAATACGAGCAGTACTTC.

Only a few counts were recorded for this clonotype. The V call is TRBV20-1, the J call TRBJ2-3; 9 bases match TRBD2. The germline V gene has CDR1 DFQATT and CDR2 SNEGSKA (reference sequence). V was clipped by 0 bases and J by 4 bases; unmatched bases: 8. CDR3 size: 16 residues. The DNA for the CDR3 is TGCAGTGCTAGAGATTCGAGCGGGGGGATCCCAGATACGCAGTATTTT. It codes for CSARDSSGGIPDTQYF.

This clonotype occurred many times. V gene TRBV24-1 combines with J gene TRBJ2-7; a weak D match, TRBD1 (6 bases). Trimming left V 7 bases short and J 1 base short, with 19 bases between. This CDR3 contains 16 residues. CDR1 KGHDR and CDR2 SFDVKD come from the germline V gene. The CDR3 sequence: CATRSPGQPPSYEQYF. The CDR3 coding sequence is TGTGCCACCAGAAGCCCCGGACAGCCTCCTTCCTACGAGCAGTACTTC.

This clonotype was detected many times. The rearrangement joins TRBV19 to TRBJ2-1; 7 bases are shared with TRBD1. This CDR3 has 15 residues. From germline, CDR1 is LNHDA and CDR2 SQIVND (reference sequence). V lost 6 bases, J lost 8 bases, and 13 bases stayed unmatched. This chain's CDR3 is CASSPRGPKVDEQFF. The CDR3 DNA reads as TGTGCCAGTAGCCCGAGGGGGCCTAAGGTGGATGAGCAGTTCTTC.

This clonotype was seen a few times. The chain combines TRBV29-1 with TRBJ1-3, with D possibly being TRBD1 (5 bases). V gave up 7 bases and J gave up 0 bases, with 10 bases separating them. CDR1 and CDR2 (germline): SQVTM, ANQGSEA. The CDR3 spans 13 residues. In nucleotides, the CDR3 is TGCAGCGGGATGACAGACTCTGGAAACACCATATATTTT. Its translation is CSGMTDSGNTIYF.

The J gene is TRBJ1-5, the V gene TRBV19, with D possibly matching TRBD1 (5 bases). Germline-derived CDR1 and CDR2 are LNHDA and SQIVND (reference sequence). The CDR3 spans 15 residues. The V and J ends lost 5 bases and 5 bases respectively, with 16 bases between them. CDR3 coding DNA: TGTGCCAGTAGTCCCCAGCCAGGGTCCTATCAGCCCCAGCATTTT. It codes for CASSPQPGSYQPQHF.

This CDR3 is CASTGWSVTDTQYF. CDR3 DNA: TGTGCCAGCACGGGATGGTCCGTCACAGATACGCAGTATTTT. The chain couples TRBV2 to TRBJ2-3, with a tentative D call TRBD2 (5 bases). The CDR3 totals 14 residues. V lost 7 bases and J 2 bases, leaving 13 bases between the germline ends. Per the germline V gene, CDR1 is SNHLY and CDR2 is FYNNEI.

V usage is TRBV20-1 and J usage is TRBJ1-1, with no clear D. CDR3 length equals 13 residues. The germline V gene encodes CDR1 DFQATT and CDR2 SNEGSKA (reference sequence). The V end lost 1 base, the J end lost 4 bases, and 10 bases lay between the germline ends. The CDR3 protein is CSARGLRFTEAFF. The CDR3 bases are TGCAGTGCTAGAGGATTAAGGTTCACTGAAGCTTTCTTT.

This clonotype was recorded a few times. The V call is TRBV20-1, the J call TRBJ2-4; 11 positions agree with TRBD2. CDR3 size: 19 residues. Trimming at V came to 6 bases and at J to 2 bases, leaving 18 bases not matched to a gene. The V gene's germline CDR1 is DFQATT and CDR2 SNEGSKA (reference sequence). CDR3 region: CSARPLAGGRYLTKNIQYF. The CDR3 nucleotides are TGCAGTGCGCGTCCTCTAGCGGGGGGCCGGTATCTGACCAAAAACATTCAGTACTTC.

Note on this clonotype: A much bigger clone sits one base away, suggesting this may be a read error. The CDR3 is CDSSQVQGGGGQETQYF. CDR3 nucleotides: TGCGACAGCAGCCAGGTGCAGGGTGGCGGGGGGCAAGAGACCCAGTACTTC. V usage is TRBV4-1 and J usage is TRBJ2-5, with 8 bases lining up with TRBD2. This CDR3 comprises 17 residues. Per germline, CDR1 MGHRA and CDR2 YSYEKL.

Ten or more counts support this clonotype. V usage is TRBV4-1 and J usage is TRBJ1-2, with TRBD1 matching 8 bases. CDR3 length: 14 amino acids. CDR1 MGHRA and CDR2 YSYEKL come from the germline V gene. The V segment lost 3 bases and the J segment 8 bases; nucleotides outside the gene matches: 8. The CDR3 coding sequence is TGCGCCAGCAGCCACCCGGGACAGGTTTACGGCTACACCTTC. It encodes CASSHPGQVYGYTF.

J is TRBJ2-7 and V is TRBV20-1; 7 positions match TRBD2. J was trimmed by 2 bases and V by 5 bases; bases with no gene match: 15. This CDR3 is 16 amino acids long. The germline V gene encodes CDR1 DFQATT and CDR2 SNEGSKA (reference sequence). Written as DNA, the CDR3 is TGCAGTGCTCCGGACCCTAGCGGAGGGTCCCCCTACGAGCAGTACGTC. Protein product: CSAPDPSGGSPYEQYV.

This chain connects TRBV6-2 or TRBV6-3 to TRBJ2-3, with a weak D call TRBD2 (5 bases). Germline CDR1 MNHEY, CDR2 SVGEGT. V lost 4 bases and J 1 base, leaving 12 bases between the germline ends. CDR3 length: 15 residues. CDR3 nucleotide sequence: TGTGCCAGCAGTTCCCTCGAGGAGGGCACAGATACGCAGTATTTT. Its protein is CASSSLEEGTDTQYF.

The sample holds a few counts of this clonotype. The chain carries TRBV10-3 and TRBJ2-1; 9 bases map to TRBD2. The V segment lost 8 bases and the J segment 6 bases; nucleotides outside the gene matches: 17. The length of the CDR3 is 17 residues. The V gene's germline CDR1 is ENHRY and CDR2 SYGVKD. This CDR3 is CAISPQGRGGPSNEQFF. In nucleotides, the CDR3 is TGTGCCATCTCCCCCCAGGGGCGGGGGGGCCCGAGCAATGAGCAGTTCTTC.

The gene calls are TRBV5-5 and TRBJ2-2, with a weak D call TRBD2 (5 bases). The CDR3 contains 18 residues. V was cut by 0 bases and J by 7 bases, with 22 bases left in between. Per the germline V gene, CDR1 is SGHKS and CDR2 is YYEKEE (reference sequence). CDR3 sequence: CASSLVVSPPGSGGELFF. CDR3 coding DNA: TGTGCCAGCAGCTTGGTTGTATCCCCACCGGGGAGCGGCGGGGAGCTGTTTTTT.

The table lists this clonotype with many counts. Relative to the germline gene, one junction end is altered; a read error may explain this. The V and J genes are TRBV7-2 and TRBJ2-4; 11 nucleotides align to TRBD2. Germline CDR1 SGHTA, CDR2 FQGNSA. The CDR3 runs to 15 residues. DNA for the CDR3: TGTGCCAGCAGCTTAGGGCGGGGTAGCGGGGGGGCCTTTATATTC. This encodes CASSLGRGSGGAFIF. Full variable domain (missing parts from reference TRBV7-2 and TRBJ2-4): GAGVSQSPSNKVTEKGKDVELRCDPISGHTALYWYRQSLGQGLEFLIYFQGNSAPDKSGLPSDRFSAERTGGSVSTLTIQRTQQEDSAVYLCASSLGRGSGGAFIFGAGTRLSVL.

Ten or more counts support this clonotype. The chain uses TRBV7-2 and TRBJ1-1; D gene ambiguous. Trimming pared 4 bases from V and 4 bases from J, leaving 31 bases between. CDR1 SGHTA and CDR2 FQGNSA come from the germline V gene. The CDR3 extends over 20 amino acids. CDR3 DNA: TGTGCCAGCAGCTGGGGTTCAGCCGGAGGGCAGGTACTAGGTAGCACTGAAGCTTTCTTT. Its protein is CASSWGSAGGQVLGSTEAFF.